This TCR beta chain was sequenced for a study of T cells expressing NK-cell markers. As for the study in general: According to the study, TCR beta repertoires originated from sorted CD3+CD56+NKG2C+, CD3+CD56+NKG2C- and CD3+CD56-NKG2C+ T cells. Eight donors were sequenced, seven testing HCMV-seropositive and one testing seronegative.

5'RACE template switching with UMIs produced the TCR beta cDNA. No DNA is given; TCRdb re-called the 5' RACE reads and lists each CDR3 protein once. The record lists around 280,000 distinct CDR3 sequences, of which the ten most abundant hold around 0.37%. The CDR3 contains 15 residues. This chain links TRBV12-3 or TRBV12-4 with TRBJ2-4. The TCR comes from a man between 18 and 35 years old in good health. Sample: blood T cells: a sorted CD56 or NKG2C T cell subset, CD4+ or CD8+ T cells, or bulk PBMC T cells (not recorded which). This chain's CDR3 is CASSFRRLAKNIQYF.